This record concerns one T cell receptor (beta chain) sequence. Its antigen is unidentified. Using immunoSEQ multiplex PCR, the repertoire was profiled, and TCRdb retains in-frame clones only, with some absent. The profile shows around 91,000 clones, 89% of them singletons. This sample was included in a study of PD-1 blockade in classical Hodgkin lymphoma. For the study at large: Nivolumab 3 mg/kg was given intravenously every 2 weeks. Broader study findings: Relative to healthy donors, newly diagnosed patients reportedly had lower baseline TCR diversity, which was reported as lower still in relapsed/refractory patients. Baseline diversity resembling that of newly diagnosed patients was seen in complete responders. Diversity in CD4+ TCRs, unlike that measured in CD8+ TCRs, had risen significantly by C4D1.

Germline CDR1 LNHNV, CDR2 YYDKDF (reference sequence). The CDR3 has 18 amino acids. V lost 5 bases to trimming and J lost 7 bases; unmatched junction nucleotides: 14. Brentuximab vedotin exposure varied among the patients, all of whom had relapsed after autologous stem cell transplantation. This TCR was sampled from a human donor with classical Hodgkin lymphoma. Here the sequenced sample was peripheral blood mononuclear cells (PBMCs), taken at baseline. This chain joins TRBV15 and TRBJ2-5; 15 bases align to TRBD2. CDR3: CATSGQTGLAGGLATQYF. Written as DNA, the CDR3 is TGTGCCACCAGCGGACAAACGGGACTAGCGGGAGGTTTGGCGACCCAGTACTTC.